A single T cell receptor (beta chain) is shown here with its context. Antigen unknown. These data come from a study of cytomegalovirus exposure and HLA in healthy donors. Study-level results: Later analysis reportedly placed an Asian-associated ancestry cluster below the roughly 680-donor mean in N-insertions.

Every donor was a healthy person donating bone marrow. The PCR had 60 Vbeta and 13 Jbeta primers. The assay was immunoSEQ multiplex PCR, and TCRdb's table has in-frame clones only and misses some. This sample has some 120,000 clones, with 65% to 75% found just once. From germline, CDR1 is SGHRS and CDR2 YFSETQ. The V end lost 4 bases, the J end lost 0 bases, and 12 bases lay between the germline ends. This CDR3 is built from 15 residues. Material for sequencing was PBMCs. The V gene is TRBV5-1, the J gene TRBJ2-3, with TRBD1 as a possible D gene (7 bases). The origin of this receptor is a woman aged 50 to 60 in good health and CMV-seropositive. In DNA form, the CDR3 reads TGCGCCAGCAGCCTCAGGGGGGATAGCACAGATACGCAGTATTTT. Translating gives CASSLRGDSTDTQYF.